This paragraph reports one T cell receptor beta chain. Its antigen is as yet unknown. The data stem from a study of radiotherapy plus CTLA-4 blockade in lung cancer. Study details: The study recorded objective responses in roughly 18% of patients and disease control in 25% to 35%.

Germline CDR1 reads ENHRY; CDR2 reads SYGVKD. The CDR3 consists of 14 residues. J gave up 1 base and V 7 bases, and 6 bases lay outside the gene matches. Assay used: immunoSEQ multiplex PCR; TCRdb lists only in-frame clones, some missing. The sample gives over 45,000 clones, around 79% of which show up once; 16% is in the top ten. Study-wide results and caveats: Early clonal dynamics of blood T cells, together with interferon-beta, were reported as the best response predictor. Once radiotherapy plus ipilimumab had been given, TCR clones derived from tumor expanded in blood.

The genes are TRBV10-3 and TRBJ1-2; 7 bases fit TRBD1. This receptor was identified in a human donor with non-small cell lung cancer who had a complete response to radiotherapy plus ipilimumab. Sequencing was performed on peripheral blood, taken from a patient treated with radiotherapy plus ipilimumab. DNA for the CDR3: TGTGCCATCACCCCAGGGACAGTTAACTATGGCTACACCTTC. This codes for CAITPGTVNYGYTF.